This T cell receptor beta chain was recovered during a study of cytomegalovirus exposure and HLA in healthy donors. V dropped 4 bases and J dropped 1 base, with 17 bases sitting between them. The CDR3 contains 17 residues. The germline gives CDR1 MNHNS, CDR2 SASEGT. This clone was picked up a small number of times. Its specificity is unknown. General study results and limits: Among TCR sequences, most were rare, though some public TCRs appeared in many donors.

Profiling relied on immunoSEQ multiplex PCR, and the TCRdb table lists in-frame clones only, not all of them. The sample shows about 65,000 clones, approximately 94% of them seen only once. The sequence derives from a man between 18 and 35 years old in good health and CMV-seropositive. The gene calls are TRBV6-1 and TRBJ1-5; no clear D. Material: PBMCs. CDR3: CASSATNAAESNQPQHF. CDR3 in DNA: TGTGCCAGCAGTGCCACCAACGCTGCAGAAAGCAATCAGCCCCAGCATTTT.